This T cell receptor (beta chain) is from a study of response to subunit inactivated influenza vaccine. MiXCR, applied by TCRdb to the RT-PCR reads, yields one record per CDR3 protein. The sample records approximately 700,000 distinct CDR3 sequences, approximately 14% being singletons. About this clonotype itself: The antigen is unknown.

Germline V gene lookup returns CDR1 DFQATT and CDR2 SNEGSKA (reference sequence). With 6 bases removed from V and 9 bases from J, the gap between germline ends came to 15 bases. The length of the CDR3 is 12 residues. Study outcomes and limitations: Each seasonal influenza vaccination, the authors suggested, recruits few new T cells.

The sequence was obtained from a man aged 50 or older who received an inactivated influenza vaccine. The rearrangement uses TRBV20-1 and TRBJ2-4; possible D gene TRBD2, 6 bases. This sample comprised PBMCs from blood, obtained 12 days after vaccination. CDR3 coding DNA: TGCAGTGCCCCCCGGGACTTTGGCATTCAGTACTTC. It is translated as CSAPRDFGIQYF.